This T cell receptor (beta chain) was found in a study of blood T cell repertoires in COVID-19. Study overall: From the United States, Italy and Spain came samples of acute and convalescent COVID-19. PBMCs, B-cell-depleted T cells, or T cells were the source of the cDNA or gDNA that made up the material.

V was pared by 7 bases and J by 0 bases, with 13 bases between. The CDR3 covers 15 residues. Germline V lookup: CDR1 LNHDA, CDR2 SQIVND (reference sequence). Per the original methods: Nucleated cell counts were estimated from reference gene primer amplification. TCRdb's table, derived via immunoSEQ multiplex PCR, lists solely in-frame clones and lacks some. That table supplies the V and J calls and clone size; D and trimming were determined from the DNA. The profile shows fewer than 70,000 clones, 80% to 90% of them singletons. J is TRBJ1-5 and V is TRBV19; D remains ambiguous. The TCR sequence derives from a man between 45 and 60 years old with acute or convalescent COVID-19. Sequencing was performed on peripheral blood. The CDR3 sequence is CASTTVAYSNQPQHF. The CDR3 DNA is TGTGCCAGTACCACAGTGGCATATAGCAATCAGCCCCAGCATTTT.